This TCR beta chain comes out of a study of metastatic and nonmetastatic thyroid tumors. Study at large: Repertoire comparison spanned blood and tumor or nodule tissue of malignant and benign thyroid patients. Study observations and caveats: As reported, TCR beta diversity in blood and tumor was significantly higher in malignant thyroid tumors than in benign nodules.

Patients underwent thyroid surgery, and none had received any treatment before it. Under the authors' procedure: Clinicopathological groups supplied CDR3 differences that were used to build a distant-metastasis classifier for papillary thyroid cancer. TCRdb reprocessed the PCR reads using MiXCR. TCRdb, rather than the study authors, made the V and J calls. The sample lists about 11,000 clones, over 25% occurring once. This clone has a handful of counts. The antigen is unknown. The J segment lost 8 bases and the V segment lost 4 bases, leaving 4 bases of the junction unmatched. The CDR3 runs to 14 residues.

The sample consisted of tumor tissue. The receptor was derived from a female donor with papillary thyroid cancer or a benign thyroid nodule (not recorded which). Some clones in this sample may be carry-over from other donors' samples. The chain recombines TRBV12-3 or TRBV12-4 with TRBJ2-1; 11 nucleotides match TRBD2. DNA for the CDR3: TGTGCCAGCAGTTCACTAGCGGGAGTGGATGAGCAGTTCTTC. Translated: CASSSLAGVDEQFF.